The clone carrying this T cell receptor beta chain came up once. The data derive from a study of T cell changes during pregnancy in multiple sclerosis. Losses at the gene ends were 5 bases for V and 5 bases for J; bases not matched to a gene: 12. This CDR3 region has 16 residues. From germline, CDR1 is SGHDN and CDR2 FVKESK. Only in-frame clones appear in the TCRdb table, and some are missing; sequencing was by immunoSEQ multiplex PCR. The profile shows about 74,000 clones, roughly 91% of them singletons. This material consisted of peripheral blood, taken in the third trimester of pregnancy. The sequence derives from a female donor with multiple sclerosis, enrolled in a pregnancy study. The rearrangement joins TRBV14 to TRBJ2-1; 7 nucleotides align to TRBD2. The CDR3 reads CASSMKRGLRNNEQFF. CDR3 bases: TGTGCCAGCAGCATGAAGCGGGGCCTCCGAAACAATGAGCAGTTCTTC.